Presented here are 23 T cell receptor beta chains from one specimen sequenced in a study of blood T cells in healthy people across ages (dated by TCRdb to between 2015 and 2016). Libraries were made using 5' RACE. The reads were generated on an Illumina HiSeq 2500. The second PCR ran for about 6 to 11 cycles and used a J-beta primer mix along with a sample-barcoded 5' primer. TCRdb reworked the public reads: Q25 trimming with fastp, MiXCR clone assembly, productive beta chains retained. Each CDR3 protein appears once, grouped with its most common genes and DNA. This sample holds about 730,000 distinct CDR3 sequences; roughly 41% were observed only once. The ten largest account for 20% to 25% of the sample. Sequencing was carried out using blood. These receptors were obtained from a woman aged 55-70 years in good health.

The CDR3 bases are TGTGCCAGCAGCTTGGAGGTTTCTGAAGCTTTCTTT. This sequence encodes CASSLEVSEAFF. This sequence joins TRBV11-2 and TRBJ1-1; D is ambiguous. V lost 3 bases, J lost 6 bases, and 8 bases lay in between. This CDR3 contains 12 residues. Per germline, CDR1 SGHAT and CDR2 FQNNGV.

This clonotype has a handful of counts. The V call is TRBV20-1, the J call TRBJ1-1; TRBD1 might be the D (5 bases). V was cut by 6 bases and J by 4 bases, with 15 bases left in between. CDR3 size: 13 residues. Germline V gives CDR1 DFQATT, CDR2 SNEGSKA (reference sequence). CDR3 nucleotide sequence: TGCAGTGCACCGCAGGGCTCGGTCACTGAAGCTTTCTTT. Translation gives CSAPQGSVTEAFF.

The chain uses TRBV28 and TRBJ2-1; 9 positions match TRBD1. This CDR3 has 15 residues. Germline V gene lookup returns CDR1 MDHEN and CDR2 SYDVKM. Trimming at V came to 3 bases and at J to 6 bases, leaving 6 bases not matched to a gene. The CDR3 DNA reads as TGTGCCAGCAGTTTCCCTCGACAGGGGGGCAATGAGCAGTTCTTC. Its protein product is CASSFPRQGGNEQFF. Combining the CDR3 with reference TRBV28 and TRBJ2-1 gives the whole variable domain DVKVTQSSRYLVKRTGEKVFLECVQDMDHENMFWYRQDPGLGLRLIYFSYDVKMKEKGDIPEGYSVSREKKERFSLILESASTNQTSMYLCASSFPRQGGNEQFFGPGTRLTVL.

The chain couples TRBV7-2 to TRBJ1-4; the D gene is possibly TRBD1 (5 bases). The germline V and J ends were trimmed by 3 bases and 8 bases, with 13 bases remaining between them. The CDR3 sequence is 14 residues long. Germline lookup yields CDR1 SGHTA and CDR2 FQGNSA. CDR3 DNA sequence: TGTGCCAGCAGCTTCCAGCGGGGGGGAGAAAAACTGTTTTTT. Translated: CASSFQRGGEKLFF.

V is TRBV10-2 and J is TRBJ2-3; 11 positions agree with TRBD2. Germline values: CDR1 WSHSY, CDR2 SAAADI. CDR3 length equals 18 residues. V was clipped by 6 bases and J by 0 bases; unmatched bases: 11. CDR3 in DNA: TGCGCCAGCAGCAAAACTAGCGGGGGACCCCGGAGCACAGATACGCAGTATTTT. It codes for CASSKTSGGPRSTDTQYF.

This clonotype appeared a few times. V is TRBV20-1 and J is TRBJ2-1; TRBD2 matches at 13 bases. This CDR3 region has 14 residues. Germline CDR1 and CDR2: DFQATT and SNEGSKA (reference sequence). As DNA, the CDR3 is TGCACCACTAGCGGGGGGGCCTCTTTGGATGAGCAGTTCTTC. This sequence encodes CTTSGGASLDEQFF.

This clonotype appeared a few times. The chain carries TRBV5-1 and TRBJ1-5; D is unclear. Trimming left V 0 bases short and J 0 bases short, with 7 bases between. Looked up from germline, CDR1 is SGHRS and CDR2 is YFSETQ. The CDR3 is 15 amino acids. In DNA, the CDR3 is TGCGCCAGCAGCTTGGGAGCGAGTAGCAATCAGCCCCAGCATTTT. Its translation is CASSLGASSNQPQHF.

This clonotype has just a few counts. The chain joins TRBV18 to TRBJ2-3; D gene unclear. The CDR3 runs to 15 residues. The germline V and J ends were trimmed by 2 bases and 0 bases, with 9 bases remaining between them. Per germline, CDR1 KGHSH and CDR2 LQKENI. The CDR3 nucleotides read TGTGCCAGCTCACCAGTGGGGTCTAGCACAGATACGCAGTATTTT. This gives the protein CASSPVGSSTDTQYF.

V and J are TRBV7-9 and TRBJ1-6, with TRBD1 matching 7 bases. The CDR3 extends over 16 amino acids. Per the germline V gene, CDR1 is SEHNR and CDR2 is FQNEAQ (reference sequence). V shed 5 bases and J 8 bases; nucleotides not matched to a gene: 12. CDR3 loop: CASSRWGTAKYSPLHF. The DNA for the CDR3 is TGTGCCAGCAGCCGATGGGGGACAGCCAAGTATTCACCCCTCCACTTT.

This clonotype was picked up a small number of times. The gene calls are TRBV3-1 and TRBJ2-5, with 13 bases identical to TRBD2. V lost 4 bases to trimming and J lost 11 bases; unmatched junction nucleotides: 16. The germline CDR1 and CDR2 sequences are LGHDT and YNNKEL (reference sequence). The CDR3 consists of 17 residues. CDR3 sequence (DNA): TGTGCCAGCAGCCCGGGGAGACTAGCGGGGGGCCTGAATGAGCAGTACTTC. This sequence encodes CASSPGRLAGGLNEQYF.

In DNA, the CDR3 is TGTGCCAGCACCCCCAACTTACTCGAGCAGTACTTC. Amino acids: CASTPNLLEQYF. The chain joins TRBV28 to TRBJ2-7, with D unclear. The CDR3 sequence is 12 residues long. Looked up from germline, CDR1 is MDHEN and CDR2 is SYDVKM. V was pared by 7 bases and J by 6 bases, with 13 bases between.

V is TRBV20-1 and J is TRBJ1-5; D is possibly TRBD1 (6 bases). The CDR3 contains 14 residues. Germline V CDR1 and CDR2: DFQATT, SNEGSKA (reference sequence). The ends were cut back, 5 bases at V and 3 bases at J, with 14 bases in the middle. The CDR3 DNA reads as TGCAGTGCTTCTGTTGGACAGATCAATCAGCCCCAGCATTTT. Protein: CSASVGQINQPQHF.

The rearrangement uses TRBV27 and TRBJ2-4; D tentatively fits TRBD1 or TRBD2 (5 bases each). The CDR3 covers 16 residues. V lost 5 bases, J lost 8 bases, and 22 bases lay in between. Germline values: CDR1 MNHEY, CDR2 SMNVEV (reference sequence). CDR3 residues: CASSPYPAGTMDIQYF. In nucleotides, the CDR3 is TGTGCCAGCAGTCCGTATCCAGCCGGGACCATGGACATTCAGTACTTC.

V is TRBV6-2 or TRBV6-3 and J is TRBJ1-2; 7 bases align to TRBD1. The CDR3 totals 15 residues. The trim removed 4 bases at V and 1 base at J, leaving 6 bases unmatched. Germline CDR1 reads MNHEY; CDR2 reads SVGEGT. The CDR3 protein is CASSSGTAHNYGYTF. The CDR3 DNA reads TGTGCCAGCAGTTCGGGGACAGCCCATAACTATGGCTACACCTTC.

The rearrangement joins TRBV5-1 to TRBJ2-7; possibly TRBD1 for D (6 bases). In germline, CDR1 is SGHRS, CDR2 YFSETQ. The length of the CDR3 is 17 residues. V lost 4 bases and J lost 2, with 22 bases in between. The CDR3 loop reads CASSQEYTGPRPYEQYF. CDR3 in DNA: TGCGCCAGCAGCCAAGAATACACAGGGCCAAGGCCCTACGAGCAGTACTTC.

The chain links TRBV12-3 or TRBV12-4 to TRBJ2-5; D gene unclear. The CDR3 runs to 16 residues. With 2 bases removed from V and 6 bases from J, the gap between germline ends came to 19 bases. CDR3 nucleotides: TGTGCCAGCAGTTTATCTGGAGTAGGTCTAGGGAAGACCCAGTACTTC. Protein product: CASSLSGVGLGKTQYF.

CDR3 amino acids: CASSLIGRSTGELFF. The CDR3 bases are TGTGCCAGCAGTTTGATAGGGCGGAGCACCGGGGAGCTGTTTTTT. The chain has TRBV27 and TRBJ2-2; no reliable D call. Looked up from germline, CDR1 is MNHEY and CDR2 is SMNVEV (reference sequence). This CDR3 spans 15 amino acids. Trimming took 3 bases from V and 4 from J, leaving 12 bases between them.

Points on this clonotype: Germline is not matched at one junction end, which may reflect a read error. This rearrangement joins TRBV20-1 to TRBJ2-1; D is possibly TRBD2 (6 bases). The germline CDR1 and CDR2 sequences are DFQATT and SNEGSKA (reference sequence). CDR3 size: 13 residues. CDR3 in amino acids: CSARDPAGNERFF. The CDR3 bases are TGCAGTGCCCGGGACCCCGCGGGGAATGAGCGGTTCTTC.

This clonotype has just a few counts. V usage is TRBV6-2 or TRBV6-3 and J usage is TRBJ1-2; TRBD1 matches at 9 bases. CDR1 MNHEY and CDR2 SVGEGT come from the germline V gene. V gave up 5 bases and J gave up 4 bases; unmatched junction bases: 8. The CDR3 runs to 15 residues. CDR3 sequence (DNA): TGTGCCAGCAGTGGGGGGACAGGGAGCCTCTATGGCTACACCTTC. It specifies CASSGGTGSLYGYTF.

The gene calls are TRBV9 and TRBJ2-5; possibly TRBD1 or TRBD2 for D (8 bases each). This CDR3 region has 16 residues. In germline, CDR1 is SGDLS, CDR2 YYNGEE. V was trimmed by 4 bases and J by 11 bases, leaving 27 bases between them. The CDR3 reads CASSLRGGQAIDEQYF. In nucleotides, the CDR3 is TGTGCCAGCAGCCTCCGGGGGGGACAGGCAATCGATGAGCAGTACTTC.

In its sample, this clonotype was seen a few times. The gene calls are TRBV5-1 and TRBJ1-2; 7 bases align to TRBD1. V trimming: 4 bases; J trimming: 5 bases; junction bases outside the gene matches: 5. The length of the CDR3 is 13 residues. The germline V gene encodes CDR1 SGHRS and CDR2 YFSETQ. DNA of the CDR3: TGCGCCAGCAGCATCGGGACAGTTTATGGCTACACCTTC. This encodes CASSIGTVYGYTF.

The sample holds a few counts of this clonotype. CDR3 DNA sequence: TGTGCCAGCAGGCCTCGGGACACTTCCTACGAGCAGTACTTC. As protein: CASRPRDTSYEQYF. The chain links TRBV6-1 to TRBJ2-7; possibly TRBD1 for D (6 bases). V dropped 6 bases and J dropped 1 base, with 13 bases sitting between them. Germline lookup yields CDR1 MNHNS and CDR2 SASEGT. CDR3 length: 14 residues.

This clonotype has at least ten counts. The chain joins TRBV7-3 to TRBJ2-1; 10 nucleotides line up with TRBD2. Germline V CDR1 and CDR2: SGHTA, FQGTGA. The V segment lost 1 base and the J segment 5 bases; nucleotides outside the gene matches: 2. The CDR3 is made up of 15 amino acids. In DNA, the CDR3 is TGTGCCAGCAGCTTAATAGCGGGGGGCAACAATGAGCAGTTCTTC. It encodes CASSLIAGGNNEQFF.